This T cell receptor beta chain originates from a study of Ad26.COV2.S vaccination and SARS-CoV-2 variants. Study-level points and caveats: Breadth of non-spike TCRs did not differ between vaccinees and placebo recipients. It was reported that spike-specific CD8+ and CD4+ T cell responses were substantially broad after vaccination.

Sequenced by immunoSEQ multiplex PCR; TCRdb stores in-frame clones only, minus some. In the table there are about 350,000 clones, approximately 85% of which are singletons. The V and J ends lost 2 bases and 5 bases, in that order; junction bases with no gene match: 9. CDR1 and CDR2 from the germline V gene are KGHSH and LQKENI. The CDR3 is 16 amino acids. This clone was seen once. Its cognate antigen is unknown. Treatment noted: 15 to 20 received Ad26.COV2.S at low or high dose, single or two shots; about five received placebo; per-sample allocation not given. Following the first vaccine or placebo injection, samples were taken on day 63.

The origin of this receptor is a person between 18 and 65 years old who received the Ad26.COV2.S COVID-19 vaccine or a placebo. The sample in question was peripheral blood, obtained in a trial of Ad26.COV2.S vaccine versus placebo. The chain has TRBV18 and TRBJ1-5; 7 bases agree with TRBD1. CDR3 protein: CASSPTDRVRDQPQHF. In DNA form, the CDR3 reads TGTGCCAGCTCACCAACCGACAGGGTAAGGGATCAGCCCCAGCATTTT.